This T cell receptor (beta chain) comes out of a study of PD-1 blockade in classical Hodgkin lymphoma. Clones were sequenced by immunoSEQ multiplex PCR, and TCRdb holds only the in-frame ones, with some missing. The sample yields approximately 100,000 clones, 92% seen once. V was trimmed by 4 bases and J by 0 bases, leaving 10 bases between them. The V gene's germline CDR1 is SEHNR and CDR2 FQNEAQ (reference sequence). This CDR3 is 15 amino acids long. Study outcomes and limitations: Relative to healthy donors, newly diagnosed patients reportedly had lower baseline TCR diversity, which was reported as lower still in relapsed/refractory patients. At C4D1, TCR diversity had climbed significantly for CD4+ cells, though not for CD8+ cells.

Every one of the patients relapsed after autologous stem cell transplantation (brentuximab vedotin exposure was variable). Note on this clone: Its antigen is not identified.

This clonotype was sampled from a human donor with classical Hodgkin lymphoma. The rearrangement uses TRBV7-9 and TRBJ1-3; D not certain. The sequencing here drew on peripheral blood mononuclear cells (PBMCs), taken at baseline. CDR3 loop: CASSSSRDSGNTIYF. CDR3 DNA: TGTGCCAGCAGCTCAAGCAGAGACTCTGGAAACACCATATATTTT.